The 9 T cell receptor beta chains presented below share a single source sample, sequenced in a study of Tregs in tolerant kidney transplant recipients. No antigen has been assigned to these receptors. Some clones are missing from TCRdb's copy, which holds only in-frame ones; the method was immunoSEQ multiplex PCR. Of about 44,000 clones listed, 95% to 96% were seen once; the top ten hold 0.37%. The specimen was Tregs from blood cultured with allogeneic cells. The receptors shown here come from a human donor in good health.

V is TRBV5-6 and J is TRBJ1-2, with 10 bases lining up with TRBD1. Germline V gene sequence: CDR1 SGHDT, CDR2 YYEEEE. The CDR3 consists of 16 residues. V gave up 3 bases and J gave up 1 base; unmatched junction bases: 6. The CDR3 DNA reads TGTGCCAGCAGCTCGGCCGGGACAGGGGTTAACTATGGCTACACCTTC. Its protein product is CASSSAGTGVNYGYTF.

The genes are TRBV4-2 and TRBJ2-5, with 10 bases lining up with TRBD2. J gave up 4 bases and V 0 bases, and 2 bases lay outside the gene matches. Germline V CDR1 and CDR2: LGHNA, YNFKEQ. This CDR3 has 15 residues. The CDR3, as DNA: TGTGCCAGCAGCCAAGAGACTAGCGGGTCAGAGACCCAGTACTTC. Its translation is CASSQETSGSETQYF.

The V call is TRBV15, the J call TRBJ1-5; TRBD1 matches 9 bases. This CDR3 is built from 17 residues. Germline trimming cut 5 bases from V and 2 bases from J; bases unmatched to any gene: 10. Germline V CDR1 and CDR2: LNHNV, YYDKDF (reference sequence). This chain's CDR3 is CATSLDRGIRGNQPQHF. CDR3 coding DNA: TGTGCCACCAGCCTGGACAGGGGAATCCGGGGCAATCAGCCCCAGCATTTT.

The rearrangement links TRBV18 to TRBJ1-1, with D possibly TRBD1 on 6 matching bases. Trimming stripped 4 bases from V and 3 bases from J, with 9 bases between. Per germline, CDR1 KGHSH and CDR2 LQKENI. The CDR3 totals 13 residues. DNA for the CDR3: TGTGCCAGCTCACAGGCAGGGGACACTGAAGCTTTCTTT. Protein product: CASSQAGDTEAFF.

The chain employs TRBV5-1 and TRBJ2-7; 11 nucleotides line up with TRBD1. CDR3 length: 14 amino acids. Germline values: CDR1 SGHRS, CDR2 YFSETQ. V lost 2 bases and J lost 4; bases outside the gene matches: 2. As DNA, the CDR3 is TGCGCCAGCAGCTTAGGACAGGGGGCTTACGAGCAGTACTTC. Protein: CASSLGQGAYEQYF.

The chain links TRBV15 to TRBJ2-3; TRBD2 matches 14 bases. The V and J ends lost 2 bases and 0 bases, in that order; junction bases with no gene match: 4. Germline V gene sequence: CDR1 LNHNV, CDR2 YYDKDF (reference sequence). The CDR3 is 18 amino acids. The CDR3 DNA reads TGTGCCACCAGCAGAAGACTAGCGGGAGGGCTAAGCACAGATACGCAGTATTTT. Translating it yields CATSRRLAGGLSTDTQYF.

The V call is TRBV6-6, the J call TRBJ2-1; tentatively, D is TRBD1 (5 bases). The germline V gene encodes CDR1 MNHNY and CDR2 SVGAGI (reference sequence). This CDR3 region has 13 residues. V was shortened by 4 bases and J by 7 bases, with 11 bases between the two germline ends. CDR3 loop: CASSFSGPNEQFF. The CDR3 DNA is TGTGCCAGCAGTTTTTCAGGGCCGAATGAGCAGTTCTTC.

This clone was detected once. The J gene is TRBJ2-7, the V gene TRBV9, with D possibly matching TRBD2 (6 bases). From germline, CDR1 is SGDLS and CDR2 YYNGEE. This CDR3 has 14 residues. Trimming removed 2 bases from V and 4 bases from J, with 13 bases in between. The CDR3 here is CASSVGLYTYEQYF. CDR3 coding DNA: TGTGCCAGCAGCGTGGGACTTTATACTTACGAGCAGTACTTC.

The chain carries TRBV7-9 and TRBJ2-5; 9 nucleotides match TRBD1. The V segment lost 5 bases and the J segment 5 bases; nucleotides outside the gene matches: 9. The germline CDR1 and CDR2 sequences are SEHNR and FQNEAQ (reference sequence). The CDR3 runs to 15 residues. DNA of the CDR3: TGTGCCAGCAGCCCTCGACAGGGGGGGCGGGAGACCCAGTACTTC. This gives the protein CASSPRQGGRETQYF.